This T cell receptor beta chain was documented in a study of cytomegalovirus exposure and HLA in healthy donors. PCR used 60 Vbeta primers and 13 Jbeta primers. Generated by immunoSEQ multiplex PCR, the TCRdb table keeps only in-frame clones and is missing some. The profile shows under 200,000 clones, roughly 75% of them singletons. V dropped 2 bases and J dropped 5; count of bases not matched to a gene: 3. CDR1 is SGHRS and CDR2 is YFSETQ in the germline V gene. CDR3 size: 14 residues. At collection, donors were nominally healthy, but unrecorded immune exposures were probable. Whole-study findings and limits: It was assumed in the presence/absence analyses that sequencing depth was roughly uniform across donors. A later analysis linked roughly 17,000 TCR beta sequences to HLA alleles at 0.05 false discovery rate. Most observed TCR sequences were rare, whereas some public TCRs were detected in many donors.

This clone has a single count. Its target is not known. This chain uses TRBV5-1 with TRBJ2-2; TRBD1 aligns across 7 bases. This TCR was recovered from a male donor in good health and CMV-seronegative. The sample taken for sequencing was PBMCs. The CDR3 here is CASSFGTATGELFF. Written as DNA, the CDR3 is TGCGCCAGCAGCTTCGGGACAGCAACCGGGGAGCTGTTTTTT. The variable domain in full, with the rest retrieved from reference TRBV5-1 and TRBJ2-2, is KAGVTQTPRYLIKTRGQQVTLSCSPISGHRSVSWYQQTPGQGLQFLFEYFSETQRNKGNFPGRFSGRQFSNSRSEMNVSTLELGDSALYLCASSFGTATGELFFGEGSRLTVL.